Described below is a single T cell receptor (beta chain) sequence and its context. Time point reported: pre-sensitization, week 0. As to treatment: therapeutic diphenylcyclopropenone sensitization with weekly scalp DPC. TCRdb reprocessed the RACE reads with MiXCR, giving one entry per CDR3 protein. The sample lists a few hundred thousand distinct CDR3 sequences, approximately 5.8% occurring once. These data originate in a study of human T cells and chemical hapten exposure. Across the whole study: On about 2 cm by about 2 cm of upper inner arm skin, sensitization was performed with 2% DPC. Patients' scalps got diphenylcyclopropenone weekly throughout the approximately 24-week study.

The CDR3 is 14 amino acids. V lost 3 bases and J lost 6, with 15 bases in between. The germline gives CDR1 MNHNS, CDR2 SASEGT. The sequence was collected from a young woman with alopecia areata. Some clones in this sample may be carry-over from other donors' samples. This specimen was whole blood, taken in connection with sensitization to the hapten diphenylcyclopropenone (DPC). This rearrangement joins TRBV6-1 to TRBJ2-7, with a weak D call TRBD2 (6 bases). The CDR3 bases are TGTGCCAGCAGTGATCCAGCGAGGAGGGGCGAGCAGTACTTC. Protein product: CASSDPARRGEQYF.